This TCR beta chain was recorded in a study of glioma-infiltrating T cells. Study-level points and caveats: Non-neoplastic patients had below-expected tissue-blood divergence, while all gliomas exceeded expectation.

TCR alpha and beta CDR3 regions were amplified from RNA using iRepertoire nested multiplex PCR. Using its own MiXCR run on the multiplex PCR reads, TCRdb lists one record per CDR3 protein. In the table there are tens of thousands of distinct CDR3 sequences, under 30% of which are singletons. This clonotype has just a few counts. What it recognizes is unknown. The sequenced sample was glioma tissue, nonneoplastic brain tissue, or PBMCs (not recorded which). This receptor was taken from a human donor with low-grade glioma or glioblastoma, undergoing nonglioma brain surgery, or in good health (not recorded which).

The CDR3 DNA is TGTGCCAGCAGTGAATCTCCGGCTGGCGAGGATACGCAGTATTTT. This codes for CASSESPAGEDTQYF. This chain links TRBV2 with TRBJ2-3; D not certain. Germline CDR1 and CDR2: SNHLY and FYNNEI. The CDR3 length is 15 residues. Trimming took 2 bases from V and 6 from J, leaving 15 bases between them.